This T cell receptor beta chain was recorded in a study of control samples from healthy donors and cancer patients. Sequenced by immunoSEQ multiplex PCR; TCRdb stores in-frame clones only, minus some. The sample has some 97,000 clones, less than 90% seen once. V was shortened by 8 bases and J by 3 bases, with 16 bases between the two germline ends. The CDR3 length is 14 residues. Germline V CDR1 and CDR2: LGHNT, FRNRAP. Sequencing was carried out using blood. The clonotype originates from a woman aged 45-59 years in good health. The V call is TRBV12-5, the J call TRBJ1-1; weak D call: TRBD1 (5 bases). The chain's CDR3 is CASTPFQGDTEAFF. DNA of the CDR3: TGTGCTAGTACCCCCTTTCAAGGGGACACTGAAGCTTTCTTT.